The 25 T cell receptor beta chains reported below all come from one sample, sequenced in a study of CD8 T cells in Susac syndrome. About 0.5 to 1 ug RNA was reverse transcribed with random hexamers. TCRdb reprocessed the immunoSEQ multiplex PCR reads via MiXCR and lists one record per CDR3 protein. The sample has about 210,000 distinct CDR3 sequences, roughly 93% seen once. Input material: CD4+ T cells from PBMCs. The receptors come from a human donor with Susac syndrome.

The genes are TRBV29-1 and TRBJ2-7; 7 nucleotides agree with TRBD1. The germline gives CDR1 SQVTM, CDR2 ANQGSEA. V lost 1 base to trimming and J lost 2 bases; unmatched junction nucleotides: 5. The CDR3 is made up of 14 amino acids. CDR3 residues: CSVEVRQGAYEQYF. The CDR3 DNA sequence: TGCAGCGTTGAAGTTAGGCAGGGGGCCTACGAGCAGTACTTC.

The V call is TRBV27, the J call TRBJ1-2, with no clear D. This CDR3 contains 11 residues. Germline V lookup: CDR1 MNHEY, CDR2 SMNVEV (reference sequence). With 6 bases removed from V and 8 bases from J, the gap between germline ends came to 10 bases. In nucleotides, the CDR3 is TGTGCCAGCAGGGACGGGTCAGGCTACACCTTC. Translating gives CASRDGSGYTF.

This clonotype was recorded once. The genes are TRBV20-1 and TRBJ2-5; D possibly uses TRBD1 or TRBD2 (5 bases each). Trimming left V 3 bases short and J 5 bases short, with 16 bases between. Germline CDR1 and CDR2: DFQATT and SNEGSKA (reference sequence). The CDR3 contains 14 residues. CDR3 coding DNA: TGCAGTGCTAGTACCAGAAAAGGGGAGGAGACCCAGTACTTC. It yields the protein CSASTRKGEETQYF.

The gene calls are TRBV5-8 and TRBJ2-5, with D hard to call. The CDR3 covers 14 residues. CDR1 is SGHTS and CDR2 is YDEGEE in the germline V gene. With 1 base removed from V and 2 bases from J, the gap between germline ends came to 9 bases. In DNA form, the CDR3 reads TGTGCCAGCAGCTTGCGTGACACGCAAGAGACCCAGTACTTC. Translation gives CASSLRDTQETQYF.

This rearrangement joins TRBV6-2 or TRBV6-3 to TRBJ1-5; D unresolved. This CDR3 comprises 15 residues. Trimming removed 4 bases at V and 2 bases at J, with 12 bases between. Germline CDR1 reads MNHEY; CDR2 reads SVGEGT. This CDR3 is CASSSPTIGNQPQHF. CDR3 coding DNA: TGTGCCAGCAGTTCCCCGACGATCGGCAATCAGCCCCAGCATTTT.

The gene calls are TRBV5-1 and TRBJ1-5, with D perhaps matching TRBD1 (6 bases). Trimming took 4 bases from V and 7 from J, leaving 18 bases between them. This CDR3 is built from 15 residues. The germline gives CDR1 SGHRS, CDR2 YFSETQ. CDR3: CASSATGSVGQPQHF. CDR3 in DNA: TGCGCCAGCAGCGCTACAGGGTCGGTAGGGCAGCCCCAGCATTTT.

The chain couples TRBV28 to TRBJ2-3, with a weak D call TRBD1 (6 bases). This CDR3 is 14 amino acids long. V was pared by 4 bases and J by 2 bases, with 10 bases between. Germline V CDR1 and CDR2: MDHEN, SYDVKM. CDR3 residues: CASSSTGTTDTQYF. The CDR3 DNA sequence: TGTGCCAGCAGTTCCACAGGGACCACAGATACGCAGTATTTT.

The chain joins TRBV11-2 to TRBJ2-7; 9 positions agree with TRBD1. The V segment lost 5 bases and the J segment 6 bases; nucleotides outside the gene matches: 8. Germline values: CDR1 SGHAT, CDR2 FQNNGV. The length of the CDR3 is 14 residues. This CDR3 is CASSPVTGGFEQYF. The CDR3 DNA follows: TGTGCCAGCAGCCCCGTTACAGGGGGCTTCGAGCAGTACTTC.

The V gene is TRBV19, the J gene TRBJ2-1, with 10 bases fitting TRBD2. The CDR3 covers 15 residues. Per germline, CDR1 LNHDA and CDR2 SQIVND (reference sequence). Trimming cost V 5 bases and J 5 bases; bases outside gene matches: 6. The CDR3 DNA reads TGTGCCAGTAGTCCCCTAGCGGGGGTGAACAATGAGCAGTTCTTC. As protein: CASSPLAGVNNEQFF.

The gene calls are TRBV7-2 and TRBJ2-1; 8 bases are shared with TRBD1. The CDR3 runs to 14 residues. Trimming removed 11 bases from V and 3 bases from J; junction bases left unmatched: 9. The germline V gene encodes CDR1 SGHTA and CDR2 FQGNSA. Here the CDR3 reads CAGRPDRDYNEQFF. The CDR3 DNA follows: TGTGCCGGCCGCCCGGACAGGGACTACAATGAGCAGTTCTTC.

The rearrangement joins TRBV2 to TRBJ1-6; D unclear. This CDR3 has 16 residues. Trimming shortened V by 5 bases and J by 5 bases, and 16 bases separated the two germline ends. Germline loops: CDR1 SNHLY, CDR2 FYNNEI. The CDR3 bases are TGTGCCAGCAGTTTGGAGACCGGGGTTAATAATTCACCCCTCCACTTT. Its translation: CASSLETGVNNSPLHF. Supplemented by reference TRBV2 and TRBJ1-6, the full variable domain reads EPEVTQTPSHQVTQMGQEVILRCVPISNHLYFYWYRQILGQKVEFLVSFYNNEISEKSEIFDDQFSVERPDGSNFTLKIRSTKLEDSAMYFCASSLETGVNNSPLHFGNGTRLTVT.

The chain links TRBV24-1 to TRBJ2-3; 7 nucleotides align to TRBD2. The ends lost 4 bases at V and 4 bases at J; junction bases unmatched: 13. CDR1 KGHDR and CDR2 SFDVKD come from the germline V gene. The CDR3 consists of 17 residues. The CDR3 sequence is CATSEPTSLRDADTQYF. Written as DNA, the CDR3 is TGTGCCACCAGTGAACCGACTAGCCTCAGAGACGCAGATACGCAGTATTTT.

The rearrangement links TRBV30 to TRBJ1-1, with a tentative D call TRBD1 (5 bases). Germline V gene data show CDR1 as GTSNPN and CDR2 as SVGIG (reference sequence). Trimming took off 0 bases at V and 11 bases at J, with 13 bases between the two ends. The CDR3 is made up of 12 amino acids. The CDR3 nucleotides are TGTGCCTGGAGTGTAGACAGTACATCGGCTTTCTTT. Translating gives CAWSVDSTSAFF.

This clonotype was detected once. This sequence joins TRBV6-2 or TRBV6-3 and TRBJ2-5, with 8 bases identical to TRBD1. CDR3 size: 13 residues. Germline V gives CDR1 MNHEY, CDR2 SVGEGT. V shed 10 bases and J 6 bases; nucleotides not matched to a gene: 10. The CDR3 nucleotides are TGTGCCACAGGACAGGGACCAAGACAGACCCAGTACTTC. Its translation is CATGQGPRQTQYF.

The V gene is TRBV20-1, the J gene TRBJ2-5; 8 bases are shared with TRBD1. V gave up 0 bases and J gave up 5 bases; unmatched junction bases: 5. The CDR3 is made up of 14 amino acids. From germline, CDR1 is DFQATT and CDR2 SNEGSKA (reference sequence). In DNA, the CDR3 is TGCAGTGCTAGAGACCCTACAGGGGGGGAGACCCAGTACTTC. It specifies CSARDPTGGETQYF.

V and J are TRBV25-1 and TRBJ2-7; D might be TRBD1 (6 bases). The CDR3 covers 14 residues. Between the trimmed V and J ends, which lost 8 bases and 1 base, there was a span of 15 bases. The germline V gene encodes CDR1 MGHDK and CDR2 SYGVNS. The CDR3: CASRDPTGSYEQYF. The CDR3 nucleotides are TGTGCCAGCCGAGATCCCACAGGGTCCTACGAGCAGTACTTC.

Only one count was recorded for this clonotype. The chain employs TRBV7-3 and TRBJ2-1, with TRBD2 identical over 8 bases. This CDR3 spans 15 amino acids. Per the germline V gene, CDR1 is SGHTA and CDR2 is FQGTGA. The V segment lost 2 bases and the J segment 9 bases; nucleotides outside the gene matches: 9. CDR3 nucleotides: TGTGCCAGCAGCTTAGGACTAGCCATACGGCGTGAGCAGTTCTTC. Its protein is CASSLGLAIRREQFF.

The V gene is TRBV4-2, the J gene TRBJ2-1; no firm D call. This CDR3 is 16 amino acids long. CDR1 is LGHNA and CDR2 is YNFKEQ in the germline V gene. V was shortened by 0 bases and J by 7 bases, with 16 bases between the two germline ends. The CDR3 nucleotides read TGTGCCAGCAGCCAAGATCGCCTAGTCACTGGTAATGAGCAGTTCTTC. Protein product: CASSQDRLVTGNEQFF.

This clonotype showed up just a few times. The V gene is TRBV7-2, the J gene TRBJ1-1; 7 nucleotides match TRBD1. J gave up 2 bases and V 5 bases, and 5 bases lay outside the gene matches. Germline-derived CDR1 and CDR2 are SGHTA and FQGNSA. This CDR3 has 14 residues. The CDR3 region is CASSRNRGNTEAFF. The CDR3 region has the DNA TGTGCCAGCAGCCGTAACAGGGGAAACACTGAAGCTTTCTTT.

This rearrangement joins TRBV7-3 to TRBJ1-6; D is perhaps TRBD1 (6 bases). V was shortened by 2 bases and J by 7 bases, with 12 bases between the two germline ends. The germline gives CDR1 SGHTA, CDR2 FQGTGA. CDR3 length: 15 residues. CDR3 region: CASSLQSGANSPLHF. The DNA of the CDR3 is TGTGCCAGCAGCTTACAGTCAGGGGCCAATTCACCCCTCCACTTT.

The chain uses TRBV27 and TRBJ2-7; weak D call: TRBD1 (7 bases). The CDR3 spans 12 residues. The V gene's germline CDR1 is MNHEY and CDR2 SMNVEV (reference sequence). Trimming shortened V by 7 bases and J by 7 bases, and 14 bases separated the two germline ends. The CDR3 DNA reads as TGTGCCAGCAACACAGGGGCGGGGGAGCAGTACTTC. Encoded protein: CASNTGAGEQYF.

The chain combines TRBV9 with TRBJ1-1, with 9 bases fitting TRBD1. V was pared by 3 bases and J by 7 bases, with 7 bases of the junction left unmatched. CDR3 length: 14 residues. Germline V gene sequence: CDR1 SGDLS, CDR2 YYNGEE. The CDR3 DNA follows: TGTGCCAGCAGCGGACTGCCGGGACAGGGTGAAGCTTTCTTT. It codes for CASSGLPGQGEAFF.

The CDR3 DNA is TGCGCCAGCACCCCTAGTCAGGTTTCCCAAGAGACCCAGTACTTC. Encoded protein: CASTPSQVSQETQYF. V and J are TRBV5-1 and TRBJ2-5; D unclear. V lost 6 bases and J lost 1, with 16 bases in between. Per germline, CDR1 SGHRS and CDR2 YFSETQ. The CDR3 length is 15 residues.

CDR3 residues: CSARLAANYEQYF. Here the CDR3 DNA reads TGCAGTGCTAGGCTGGCAGCAAACTACGAGCAGTACTTC. The gene calls are TRBV20-1 and TRBJ2-7, with D unclear. V lost 3 bases and J 3 bases, leaving 12 bases between the germline ends. CDR1 is DFQATT, CDR2 SNEGSKA, per germline (reference sequence). The CDR3 has 13 residues.

This chain uses TRBV12-3 or TRBV12-4 with TRBJ1-5, with 11 bases aligning to TRBD1. Trimming removed 0 bases from V and 7 bases from J; junction bases left unmatched: 5. The CDR3 extends over 16 amino acids. The CDR3 here is CASSLAGQGGGQPQHF. In DNA, the CDR3 is TGTGCCAGCAGTTTAGCGGGACAGGGGGGAGGGCAGCCCCAGCATTTT.